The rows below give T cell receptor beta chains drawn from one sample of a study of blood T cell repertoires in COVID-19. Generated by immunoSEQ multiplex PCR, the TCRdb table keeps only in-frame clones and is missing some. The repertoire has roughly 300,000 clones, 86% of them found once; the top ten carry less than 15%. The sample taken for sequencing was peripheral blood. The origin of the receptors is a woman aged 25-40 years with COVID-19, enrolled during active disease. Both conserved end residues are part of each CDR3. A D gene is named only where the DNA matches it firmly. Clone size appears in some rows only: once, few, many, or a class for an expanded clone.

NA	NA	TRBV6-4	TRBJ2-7	TGTGCCAGCAGTGACTCCTGGCGGGGAGGCGAGCAGTACTTC	CASSDSWRGGEQYF
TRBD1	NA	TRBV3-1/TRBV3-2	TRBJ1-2	TGTGCCAGCAGGCCGACTCCGGGACAGGGGGCGAGGGACTATGGCTACACCTTC	CASRPTPGQGARDYGYTF
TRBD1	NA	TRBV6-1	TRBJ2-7	TGTGCCAGCAGTGATTGGGATGACAGGGACTACTTC	CASSDWDDRDYF
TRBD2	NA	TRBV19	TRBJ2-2	TGTGCCAGTAGCCCCAGGCTAGCGGGGGCCCTACCCACCGGGGAGCTGTTTTTT	CASSPRLAGALPTGELFF
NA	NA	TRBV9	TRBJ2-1	TGTGCCAGCAGCGTATCCCAGGGGCGGCCCGACAATGAGCAGTTCTTC	CASSVSQGRPDNEQFF
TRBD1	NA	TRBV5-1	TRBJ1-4	TGCGCCAGCAGCTCAGCGACAGGGGGCATTGAAAAACTGTTTTTT	CASSSATGGIEKLFF
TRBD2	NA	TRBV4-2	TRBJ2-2	TGTGCCAGCAGCCAATACTTAGCGGGGTCCGGGGAGCTGTTTTTT	CASSQYLAGSGELFF
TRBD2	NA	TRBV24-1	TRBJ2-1	TGTGCCACCAGTGGGTGGGCTTGGGGGGGCTCCTACAATGAGCAGTTCTTC	CATSGWAWGGSYNEQFF
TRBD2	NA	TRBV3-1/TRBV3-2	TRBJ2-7	TGTGCCAGCAGCGGCCTGCGGGGGGCCTACGAGCAGTACTTC	CASSGLRGAYEQYF
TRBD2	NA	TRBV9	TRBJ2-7	TGTGCCAGCAGCGTAGGGCGGGGGAGAAACTACGAGCAGTACTTC	CASSVGRGRNYEQYF
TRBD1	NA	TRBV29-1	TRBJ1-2	TGCAGCGTTGAGGGCCTTAGGGGGCGCGACTATGGCTACACCTTC	CSVEGLRGRDYGYTF
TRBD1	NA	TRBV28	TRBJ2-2	TGTGCCAGCAGTGCTCATCGGACAGGGGGCAGCGGGGAGCTGTTTTTT	CASSAHRTGGSGELFF
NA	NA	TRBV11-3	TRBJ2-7	TGTGCCAGCAGCTTAAATGAGGCCTACGAGCAGTACTTC	CASSLNEAYEQYF
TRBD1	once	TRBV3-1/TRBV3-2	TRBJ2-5	TGTGCCAGCAGCCAAGACTGGAGGACAGGGGGCAGGAAGACCCAGTACTTC	CASSQDWRTGGRKTQYF
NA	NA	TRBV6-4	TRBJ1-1	TGTGCCAGCAGTGACTCGGGAGGGGTCCGGGCTTTCTTT	CASSDSGGVRAFF
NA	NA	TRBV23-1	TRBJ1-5	TGCGCCAGCAGTCAATTTGGGGGGGGGTATCAGCCCCAGCATTTT	CASSQFGGGYQPQHF
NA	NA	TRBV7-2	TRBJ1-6	TGTGCCAGCAGCTTTTACTCTAATTCACCCCTCCACTTT	CASSFYSNSPLHF
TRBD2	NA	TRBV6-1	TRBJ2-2	TGTGCCAGCAGTGAAAACCCGACTAGCAGATTTACCGGGGAGCTGTTTTTT	CASSENPTSRFTGELFF
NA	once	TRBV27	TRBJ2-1	TGTGCCAGCAGCCCTGAGGTGGAGTTGGCTGAGCAGTTCTTC	CASSPEVELAEQFF
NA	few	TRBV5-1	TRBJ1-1	TGCGCCAGCAGCTCCGTGGGCGGGCTGAACACTGAAGCTTTCTTT	CASSSVGGLNTEAFF
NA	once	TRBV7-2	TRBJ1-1	TGTGCCAGCAGCTCAGAGACAGATATAAACACTGAAGCTTTCTTT	CASSSETDINTEAFF
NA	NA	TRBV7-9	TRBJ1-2	TGTGCCAGCAGCTTATCTCTTCGCACAGGACTAGACTATGGCTACACCTTC	CASSLSLRTGLDYGYTF
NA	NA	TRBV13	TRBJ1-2	TGTGCCAGCAGCCCCCTGGAGAGGCCCGACTACACCTTC	CASSPLERPDYTF
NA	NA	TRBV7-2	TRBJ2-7	TGTGCCAGCAGCACGACAGTCTTATACGAGCAGTACTTC	CASSTTVLYEQYF
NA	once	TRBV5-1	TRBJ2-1	TGCGCCAGCAGCTTGGAGCCGCGGGTAGAGCAGTTCTTC	CASSLEPRVEQFF
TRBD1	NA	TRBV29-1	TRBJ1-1	TGCAGCGTGGGGCTACAGGGGAAGAATACTGAAGCTTTCTTT	CSVGLQGKNTEAFF
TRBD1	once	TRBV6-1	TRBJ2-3	TGTGCCAGCAGTGAAGCGGCAGGGGGTAGCACAGATACGCAGTATTTT	CASSEAAGGSTDTQYF
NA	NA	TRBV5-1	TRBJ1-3	TGCGCCAGCAGCTCTGGCAGCGGCCTCGGGGACACCATATATTTT	CASSSGSGLGDTIYF
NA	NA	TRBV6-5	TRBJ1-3	TGTGCCAGCAGCCTCGGGGGGAGAAACACCATATATTTT	CASSLGGRNTIYF
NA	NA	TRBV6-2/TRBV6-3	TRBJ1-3	TGTGCCAGCAGTTCGGGAGCATATCTGGGAGGAAACACCATATATTTT	CASSSGAYLGGNTIYF
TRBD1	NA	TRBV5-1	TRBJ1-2	TGCGCCAGCAGCTTGGGACAGGGGAAGGGTGGCTACACCTTC	CASSLGQGKGGYTF
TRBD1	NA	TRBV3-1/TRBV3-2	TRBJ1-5	TGTGCCAGCAGCCGGTCGGGGACAGGTGTGAATCAGCCCCAGCATTTT	CASSRSGTGVNQPQHF
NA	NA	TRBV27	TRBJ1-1	TGTGCCAGCAGTCCAGGGTCCCTCACTGAAGCTTTCTTT	CASSPGSLTEAFF
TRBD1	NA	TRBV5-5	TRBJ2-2	TGTGCCAGCAGTTTAGGACAGGGAATAACCGGGGAGCTGTTTTTT	CASSLGQGITGELFF
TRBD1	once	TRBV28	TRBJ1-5	TGTGCCAGCAGATTGACAGGGGGTCAGCCCCAGCATTTT	CASRLTGGQPQHF
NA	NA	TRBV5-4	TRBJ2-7	TGTGCCAGCAGCTTGGACAGGGTGGACGAGCAGTACTTC	CASSLDRVDEQYF
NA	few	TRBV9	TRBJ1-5	TGTGCCAGCAGCGTGGACCCAGGGTGGGATGATAGCAATCAGCCCCAGCATTTT	CASSVDPGWDDSNQPQHF
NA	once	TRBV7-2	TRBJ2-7	TGTGCCAGCAGCTTAGCGGTAGGGGGGGACGAGCAGTACTTC	CASSLAVGGDEQYF
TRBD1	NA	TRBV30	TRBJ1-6	TGTGCCTGGAGCGATGCACAGGGGGCATTTAATTCACCCCTCCACTTT	CAWSDAQGAFNSPLHF
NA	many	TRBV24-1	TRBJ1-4	TGTGCCACCAGTGATTCTGAGGAAAAACTGTTTTTT	CATSDSEEKLFF
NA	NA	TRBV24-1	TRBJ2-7	TGTGCCACCAGTGGCGGCAGCGCCTACGAGCAGTACTTC	CATSGGSAYEQYF
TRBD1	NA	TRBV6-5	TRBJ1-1	TGTGCGTCGCGGACAGGGGGCTTAAGAAACACTGAAGCTTTCTTT	CASRTGGLRNTEAFF
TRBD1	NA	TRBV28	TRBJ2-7	TGTGCCAGCCCGACAGGGCCCTACGAGCAGTACTTC	CASPTGPYEQYF
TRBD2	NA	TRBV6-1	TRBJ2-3	TGTGCCAGCAGTGAGATAGGACTAGCCAACACAGATACGCAGTATTTT	CASSEIGLANTDTQYF
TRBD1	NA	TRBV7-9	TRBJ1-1	TGTGCCAGCAGCTTAGCGTCTAGGGGGCGCGAAACTGAAGCTTTCTTT	CASSLASRGRETEAFF
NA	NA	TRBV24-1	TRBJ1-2	TGTGCCACCAGTGTCAATGAGGGCAGCCAGTATGGCTACACCTTC	CATSVNEGSQYGYTF